The rows below give T cell receptor beta chains drawn from one sample of a study of T cell responses to AZD1222 COVID-19 vaccine. The assay was immunoSEQ multiplex PCR, and TCRdb's table has in-frame clones only and misses some. The repertoire includes about 110,000 clones, around 90% of them detected once, and 5.1% sits in the top ten. The sample consisted of peripheral blood, taken on day 0 of AZD1222 vaccination. Source of these receptors: an adult in good health. Each CDR3 is given with its conserved first and last residue. The D gene is left open where the match is weak. Rows may omit the clone size; those that give it use once, few, many or a size class.

size: few
V: TRBV5-6
J: TRBJ1-2
length: 13
D: TRBD1
DNA: TGTGCCAGCAGCGTACAGGGGGCTTATGGCTACACCTTC
CDR3: CASSVQGAYGYTF

size: NA
V: TRBV11-2
J: TRBJ2-1
length: 17
D: TRBD2
DNA: TGTGCCAGCAGCTTAGTGGTAGCGGGGTCGATATACAATGAGCAGTTCTTC
CDR3: CASSLVVAGSIYNEQFF

size: NA
V: TRBV3-1/TRBV3-2
J: TRBJ1-2
length: 13
D: NA
DNA: TGTGCCAGCAGCCTACGCGAAGGGCGTGGCTACACCTTC
CDR3: CASSLREGRGYTF

size: NA
V: TRBV27
J: TRBJ1-1
length: 15
D: NA
DNA: TGTGCCAGCAGCTTCCTACATCTTGTTGACACTGAAGCTTTCTTT
CDR3: CASSFLHLVDTEAFF

size: NA
V: TRBV30
J: TRBJ2-6
length: 17
D: NA
DNA: TGTGCCTGGAGTGCATACCGAGACAGCTCTGGGGCCAACGTCCTGACTTTC
CDR3: CAWSAYRDSSGANVLTF

size: NA
V: TRBV19
J: TRBJ1-3
length: 14
D: NA
DNA: TGTGCCAGTAGTATAGTGGGCTCTGGAAACACCATATATTTT
CDR3: CASSIVGSGNTIYF

size: NA
V: TRBV28
J: TRBJ1-1
length: 15
D: TRBD1
DNA: TGTGCCAGCAGGAATACAGGGGGGTCGAACACTGAAGCTTTCTTT
CDR3: CASRNTGGSNTEAFF

size: NA
V: TRBV7-2
J: TRBJ1-5
length: 15
D: NA
DNA: TGTGCCAGCAGCCCCCGGACAGCCTGGGGGCAGCCCCAGCATTTT
CDR3: CASSPRTAWGQPQHF

size: once
V: TRBV19
J: TRBJ1-5
length: 14
D: TRBD1
DNA: TGTGCCAGTCAACAGGGGTGGGGCAATCAGCCCCAGCATTTT
CDR3: CASQQGWGNQPQHF

size: NA
V: TRBV27
J: TRBJ1-1
length: 14
D: NA
DNA: TGTGCCAGCAAGGTACAGGGTGGGAACACTGAAGCTTTCTTT
CDR3: CASKVQGGNTEAFF